What follows are 28 T cell receptor beta chains derived from one specimen sequenced in a study of vaccination and CD4 T cells after COVID-19. Treatment in this sample: roughly 10-day PBMC culture with coronavirus spike peptide pools or control peptides (ViraFEST assay). The antigens of these receptors remain unknown. The Oncomine TCR Beta short-read assay generated sequence data from the DNA of cultured CD4+ T cells. In TCRdb, the PCR reads were re-called with MiXCR into one record per CDR3 protein. Of 10,000 to 15,000 distinct CDR3 sequences listed, approximately 74% are singletons. The specimen sequenced was CD4+ T cells from blood, cultured in vitro. Every receptor here comes from a human donor who had recovered from COVID-19.

J is TRBJ2-7 and V is TRBV6-1; D not certain. The J call may be mistaken, given a closer DNA end match to TRBJ2-5. Germline V gene sequence: CDR1 MNHNS, CDR2 SASEGT. The CDR3 contains 14 residues. The CDR3 sequence is CASSEGVGWETQYF. In DNA form, the CDR3 reads TGTGCCAGCAGTGAAGGGGTGGGATGGGAGACCCAGTACTTC.

CDR3 amino acids: CSAHGRWNSPLHF. CDR3 in DNA: TGCAGTGCTCACGGAAGATGGAATTCACCCCTCCACTTT. The rearrangement uses TRBV20-1 and TRBJ1-6; no clear D. Per germline, CDR1 DFQATT and CDR2 SNEGSKA (reference sequence). Trimming shortened V by 5 bases and J by 7 bases, and 12 bases separated the two germline ends. This CDR3 has 13 residues.

CDR3 sequence (DNA): TGTGCCACCAGTGATTTCGAGGGGCGGCGGGACGAGCAGTTCTTC. It encodes CATSDFEGRRDEQFF. The V gene is TRBV24-1, the J gene TRBJ2-1; tentative D call: TRBD2 (6 bases). This CDR3 has 15 amino acids. V was cut by 1 base and J by 10 bases, with 16 bases left in between. The germline V gene has CDR1 KGHDR and CDR2 SFDVKD.

The chain has TRBV6-1 and TRBJ2-3; D is unclear. The CDR3 extends over 13 amino acids. CDR1 MNHNS and CDR2 SASEGT come from the germline V gene. Trimming cost V 6 bases and J 0 bases, with 7 bases left between them. The CDR3 reads CASRGMSTDTQYF. DNA for the CDR3: TGTGCCAGCAGGGGGATGAGCACAGATACGCAGTATTTT.

The CDR3 region is CASSHGIAGESYEQYF. The DNA of the CDR3 is TGTGCCAGCAGTCATGGGATAGCGGGAGAGTCCTACGAGCAGTACTTC. The rearrangement links TRBV6-2 or TRBV6-3 to TRBJ2-7; 9 bases agree with TRBD2. V lost 5 bases to trimming and J lost 1 base; unmatched junction nucleotides: 9. Germline CDR1 and CDR2: MNHEY and SVGEGT. The CDR3 consists of 16 residues.

The V call is TRBV5-6, the J call TRBJ2-7, with 9 bases that match TRBD1. Judging by the DNA end, TRBJ2-5 fits better; the J call may be wrong. Germline V gene data show CDR1 as SGHDT and CDR2 as YYEEEE. CDR3 length: 15 residues. CDR3 loop: CASSRIQGAGETQYF. The CDR3 nucleotides read TGTGCCAGCAGCCGAATACAGGGGGCGGGGGAGACCCAGTACTTC.

V gene TRBV20-1 combines with J gene TRBJ2-3; 8 bases align to TRBD1. The CDR3 is made up of 13 amino acids. Trimming removed 6 bases from V and 4 bases from J; junction bases left unmatched: 6. Per the germline V gene, CDR1 is DFQATT and CDR2 is SNEGSKA (reference sequence). CDR3 in amino acids: CSAAGGAADTQYF. CDR3 sequence (DNA): TGCAGTGCCGCAGGGGGCGCCGCAGATACGCAGTATTTT.

The V gene is TRBV21-1, the J gene TRBJ1-5; the table's D gene call, TRBD1, was not cross checked with the DNA. TRBV21-1 is a pseudogene. CDR3 length: 18 residues. The CDR3 DNA reads as TGTGCCAGCAGCAACTGGGACACCCACTCGCCTATCAATCAGCCCCAGCATTTT. It codes for CASSNWDTHSPINQPQHF.

The chain uses TRBV27 and TRBJ1-2, with TRBD1 identical over 7 bases. CDR3 length equals 19 residues. Germline V gene lookup returns CDR1 MNHEY and CDR2 SMNVEV (reference sequence). V was clipped by 0 bases and J by 4 bases; unmatched bases: 17. The CDR3 DNA follows: TGTGCCAGCAGTTTATCGATTTCGGCCCCCAACAGGGGAGGCTATGGCTACACCTTC. Residues: CASSLSISAPNRGGYGYTF.

The J gene is TRBJ1-6, the V gene TRBV6-1; unclear D gene. The CDR3 covers 16 residues. The germline V gene encodes CDR1 MNHNS and CDR2 SASEGT. Trimming removed 6 bases at V and 2 bases at J, with 14 bases between. The CDR3 nucleotides are TGTGCCAGCAGCCGGTTGTCCCAGGCCTATAATTCACCCCTCCACTTT. It codes for CASSRLSQAYNSPLHF.

V gene TRBV12-3 or TRBV12-4 combines with J gene TRBJ1-3; D uncertain. Trimming cost V 2 bases and J 2 bases, with 7 bases left between them. The CDR3 length is 14 residues. CDR3 in DNA: TGTGCCAGCAGTTTAACTAGAACTGGAAACACCATATATTTT. Its protein product is CASSLTRTGNTIYF.

This sequence joins TRBV7-2 and TRBJ2-3; 11 positions agree with TRBD2. The CDR3 runs to 17 residues. Germline V gene lookup returns CDR1 SGHTA and CDR2 FQGNSA. V lost 1 base, J lost 6 bases, and 9 bases stayed unmatched. The CDR3 protein is CASSLVGLAVGGDTQYF. Written as DNA, the CDR3 is TGTGCCAGCAGCTTAGTGGGACTAGCGGTGGGAGGGGATACGCAGTATTTT.

This chain connects TRBV20-1 to TRBJ1-4; no clear D gene. Germline lookup yields CDR1 DFQATT and CDR2 SNEGSKA (reference sequence). CDR3 length equals 12 residues. Trimming cost V 5 bases and J 8 bases, with 12 bases left between them. Here the CDR3 reads CSAPSRGEKLFF. The CDR3, as DNA: TGCAGTGCTCCGTCCCGAGGGGAAAAACTGTTTTTT.

V and J are TRBV7-2 and TRBJ1-6, with a tentative D call TRBD1 (5 bases). The CDR3 loop spans 15 amino acids. The germline V and J ends were trimmed by 1 base and 7 bases, with 11 bases remaining between them. Per the germline V gene, CDR1 is SGHTA and CDR2 is FQGNSA. In DNA, the CDR3 is TGTGCCAGCAGCTTAGAGAGGGGACGCAATTCACCCCTCCACTTT. This translates into CASSLERGRNSPLHF.

This chain connects TRBV27 to TRBJ1-2; no firm D call. Trimming took 4 bases from V and 1 from J, leaving 10 bases between them. CDR3 length: 14 amino acids. Germline V gene lookup returns CDR1 MNHEY and CDR2 SMNVEV (reference sequence). The CDR3 loop reads CASSSQLSNYGYTF. The DNA of the CDR3 is TGTGCCAGCAGTTCCCAACTGAGTAACTATGGCTACACCTTC.

The rearrangement links TRBV7-2 to TRBJ1-6, with D hard to call. The CDR3 consists of 16 residues. Per germline, CDR1 SGHTA and CDR2 FQGNSA. Trimming took 0 bases from V and 8 from J, leaving 14 bases between them. The CDR3, as DNA: TGTGCCAGCAGCTTAGCGTGGACGACCCCGGATTCACCCCTCCACTTT. Amino acid sequence: CASSLAWTTPDSPLHF.

The rearrangement links TRBV20-1 to TRBJ2-1; D possibly corresponds to TRBD2 (6 bases). The germline gives CDR1 DFQATT, CDR2 SNEGSKA (reference sequence). Trimming cost V 3 bases and J 0 bases, with 12 bases left between them. This CDR3 comprises 15 residues. The CDR3 bases are TGCAGTGCTAGGCGCGGTAGCGGCTCCTACAATGAGCAGTTCTTC. It is translated as CSARRGSGSYNEQFF.

The gene calls are TRBV19 and TRBJ1-2; D is undetermined. The CDR3 is 13 residues long. Germline V gene sequence: CDR1 LNHDA, CDR2 SQIVND (reference sequence). Deletions cut 3 bases from V and 4 bases from J, with 9 bases between. The CDR3 protein is CASSIAITYGYTF. The CDR3 DNA follows: TGTGCCAGTAGTATCGCCATCACCTATGGCTACACCTTC.

The rearrangement uses TRBV24-1 and TRBJ2-6; D might be TRBD1 (6 bases). Trimming shortened V by 11 bases and J by 1 base, and 11 bases separated the two germline ends. Germline V CDR1 and CDR2: KGHDR, SFDVKD. The CDR3 runs 14 residues. CDR3 sequence: CAIEDRSGANVLTF. CDR3 bases: TGTGCCATCGAAGACAGGTCTGGGGCCAACGTCCTGACTTTC.

This chain connects TRBV15 to TRBJ2-7; 11 nucleotides match TRBD1. Germline CDR1 is LNHNV and CDR2 is YYDKDF (reference sequence). The length of the CDR3 is 16 residues. With V trimmed by 0 bases and J by 7 bases, 8 bases remained unmatched. For the CDR3, the DNA is TGTGCCACCAGCAGAGATATAGGGACAGGGGGTTTTGAGCAGTACTTC. This gives the protein CATSRDIGTGGFEQYF.

The genes are TRBV20-1 and TRBJ1-6, with 8 bases lining up with TRBD1. The germline V gene has CDR1 DFQATT and CDR2 SNEGSKA (reference sequence). With V trimmed by 5 bases and J by 8 bases, 11 bases remained unmatched. CDR3 length equals 15 residues. CDR3 sequence (DNA): TGCAGTGCTGGGCGAACAACAGGGGGACATTCACCCCTCCACTTT. Protein product: CSAGRTTGGHSPLHF.

The chain has TRBV19 and TRBJ1-1, with D tentatively TRBD1 (5 bases). Trimming shortened V by 6 bases and J by 7 bases, and 21 bases separated the two germline ends. Germline lookup yields CDR1 LNHDA and CDR2 SQIVND (reference sequence). This CDR3 has 15 residues. As DNA, the CDR3 is TGTGCCAGTAGACATCCCGGGGGGGAGAAAGTTGAAGCTTTCTTT. Its protein is CASRHPGGEKVEAFF.

This chain joins TRBV10-3 and TRBJ2-1; possibly TRBD1 or TRBD2 for D (5 bases each). With 6 bases removed from V and 8 bases from J, the gap between germline ends came to 23 bases. Germline-derived CDR1 and CDR2 are ENHRY and SYGVKD. The CDR3 contains 16 residues. The CDR3 protein is CAIRGVLGPRRDEQFF. DNA of the CDR3: TGTGCCATCAGGGGGGTATTGGGTCCCAGGCGGGATGAGCAGTTCTTC.

This chain joins TRBV7-2 and TRBJ2-6; 8 bases map to TRBD2. The CDR3 sequence is 14 residues long. Trimming took 2 bases from V and 16 from J; bases not matched to a gene: 10. Germline lookup yields CDR1 SGHTA and CDR2 FQGNSA. CDR3 protein: CASSLYRLSGVLTF. In DNA, the CDR3 is TGTGCCAGCAGCTTATACCGCCTTAGCGGGGTACTGACTTTC.

V usage is TRBV20-1 and J usage is TRBJ1-3; D remains unclear. V was shortened by 2 bases and J by 0 bases, with 14 bases between the two germline ends. Looked up from germline, CDR1 is DFQATT and CDR2 is SNEGSKA (reference sequence). This CDR3 is built from 16 residues. The CDR3 region has the DNA TGCAGTGCTAGACTCTTCGGGCTCAGCTCTGGAAACACCATATATTTT. This sequence encodes CSARLFGLSSGNTIYF.

CDR3 loop: CASGDRTSNQPQHF. DNA of the CDR3: TGTGCCAGCGGCGACAGGACCTCTAATCAGCCCCAGCATTTT. This chain links TRBV21-1 with TRBJ1-5; TRBD1, as called in the table, went unchecked against the DNA. TRBV21-1 has pseudogene status. This CDR3 comprises 14 residues.

The gene calls are TRBV6-1 and TRBJ1-1; unclear D gene. The V end was cut by 2 bases, the J end by 1 base, with 5 bases between. From germline, CDR1 is MNHNS and CDR2 SASEGT. The CDR3 contains 13 residues. CDR3 DNA: TGTGCCAGCAGTGAACACAAGAACACTGAAGCTTTCTTT. Its protein product is CASSEHKNTEAFF.

The rearrangement links TRBV2 to TRBJ2-2, with no clear D. V was shortened by 10 bases and J by 7 bases, with 31 bases between the two germline ends. Germline loops: CDR1 SNHLY, CDR2 FYNNEI. CDR3 size: 18 residues. CDR3 in DNA: TGTGCCACCCCTTTCCGTCAATTGGGCGGACGTTGGCACGGGGAGCTGTTTTTT. Protein product: CATPFRQLGGRWHGELFF.